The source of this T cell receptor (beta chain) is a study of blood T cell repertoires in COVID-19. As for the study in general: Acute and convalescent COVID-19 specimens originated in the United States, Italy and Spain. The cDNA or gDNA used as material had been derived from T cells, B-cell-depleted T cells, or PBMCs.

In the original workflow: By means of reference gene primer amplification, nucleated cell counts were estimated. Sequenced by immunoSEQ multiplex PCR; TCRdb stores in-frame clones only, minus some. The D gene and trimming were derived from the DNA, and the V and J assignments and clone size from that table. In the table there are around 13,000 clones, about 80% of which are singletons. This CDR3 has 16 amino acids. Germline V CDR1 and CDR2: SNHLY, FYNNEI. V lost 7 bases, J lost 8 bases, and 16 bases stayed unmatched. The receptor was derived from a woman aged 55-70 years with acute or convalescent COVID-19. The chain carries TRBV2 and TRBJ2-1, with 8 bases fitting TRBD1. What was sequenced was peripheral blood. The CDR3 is CASTAWTGRSWDEQFF. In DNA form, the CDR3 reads TGTGCCAGCACCGCGTGGACAGGGAGGTCCTGGGATGAGCAGTTCTTC.